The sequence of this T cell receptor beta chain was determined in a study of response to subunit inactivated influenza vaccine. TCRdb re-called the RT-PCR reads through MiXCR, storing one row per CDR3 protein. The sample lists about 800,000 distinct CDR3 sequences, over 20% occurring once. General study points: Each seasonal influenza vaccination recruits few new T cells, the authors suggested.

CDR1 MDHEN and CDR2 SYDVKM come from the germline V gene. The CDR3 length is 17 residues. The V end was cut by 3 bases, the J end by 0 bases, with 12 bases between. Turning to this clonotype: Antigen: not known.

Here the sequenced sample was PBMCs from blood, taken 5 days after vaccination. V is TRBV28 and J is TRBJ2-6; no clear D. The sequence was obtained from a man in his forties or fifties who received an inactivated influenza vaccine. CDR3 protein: CASSLVGFSSGANVLTF. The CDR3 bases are TGTGCCAGCAGTTTGGTCGGTTTTAGCTCTGGGGCCAACGTCCTGACTTTC.